These 28 T cell receptor beta chains were sequenced from one sample in a study of CD8 T cells in ankylosing spondylitis. TCRdb ran MiXCR on the 5' RACE reads and lists one entry per CDR3 protein. This table holds fewer than 400,000 distinct CDR3 sequences, 14% to 15% found once. Input material: blood, either unsorted or a sorted T cell fraction (not recorded which). The receptor set was obtained from a male donor with ankylosing spondylitis or in good health (not recorded which).

This clonotype was observed a handful of times. Here the CDR3 DNA reads TGTGCCAGCAGCTTAGACCCAGACCAAGAGACCCAGTACTTC. It specifies CASSLDPDQETQYF. The chain combines TRBV7-9 with TRBJ2-5; D ambiguous. The CDR3 loop spans 14 amino acids. V dropped 1 base and J dropped 0 bases, with 6 bases sitting between them. CDR1 and CDR2 (germline): SEHNR, FQNEAQ (reference sequence).

The rearrangement links TRBV12-3 or TRBV12-4 to TRBJ2-1; 7 bases map to TRBD2. CDR3 length equals 17 residues. After removal of 1 base from V and 0 bases from J, the junction contained 6 bases not matched to a gene. As DNA, the CDR3 is TGTGCCAGCAGTTTAGGGGGAGCGGGGATCTCCTACAATGAGCAGTTCTTC. Protein: CASSLGGAGISYNEQFF.

The V gene is TRBV20-1, the J gene TRBJ1-5; no definite D call. In germline, CDR1 is DFQATT, CDR2 SNEGSKA (reference sequence). The CDR3 loop spans 12 amino acids. The V and J ends lost 4 bases and 3 bases respectively, with 7 bases between them. The DNA of the CDR3 is TGCAGTGCTACCGGGGACAATCAGCCCCAGCATTTT. Amino acids: CSATGDNQPQHF.

CDR3 DNA sequence: TGTGCCAGCAGCTCGACCGCTCCCCCTGAAGCTTTCTTT. It translates to CASSSTAPPEAFF. J is TRBJ1-1 and V is TRBV7-9; no definite D call. This CDR3 region has 13 residues. V lost 4 bases, J lost 6 bases, and 12 bases lay in between. CDR1 is SEHNR, CDR2 FQNEAQ, per germline (reference sequence).

Only a few counts were recorded for this clonotype. This rearrangement joins TRBV6-1 to TRBJ2-1, with a possible D match to TRBD2 (6 bases). The V gene's germline CDR1 is MNHNS and CDR2 SASEGT. This CDR3 comprises 12 residues. Trimming stripped 2 bases from V and 15 bases from J, with 14 bases between. The CDR3 sequence is CASSESRDFGFF. In DNA, the CDR3 is TGTGCCAGCAGTGAATCCCGGGACTTTGGGTTCTTC.

This clonotype was found a few times. The chain's CDR3 is CASSQDQSVVGRMNEQYF. CDR3 nucleotides: TGTGCCAGCAGCCAAGATCAGTCGGTAGTGGGGAGGATGAACGAGCAGTACTTC. The chain recombines TRBV4-2 with TRBJ2-7, with a possible D match to TRBD2 (6 bases). The CDR3 is 18 residues long. Per germline, CDR1 LGHNA and CDR2 YNFKEQ. V was trimmed by 0 bases and J by 5 bases, leaving 23 bases between them.

The chain recombines TRBV20-1 with TRBJ2-2; 9 bases fit TRBD2. This CDR3 is 17 amino acids long. V dropped 2 bases and J dropped 2; count of bases not matched to a gene: 9. The germline CDR1 and CDR2 sequences are DFQATT and SNEGSKA (reference sequence). The CDR3 here is CSARPLGTSSNTGELFF. The CDR3 coding sequence is TGCAGTGCTAGACCTCTAGGGACTAGCAGCAACACCGGGGAGCTGTTTTTT.

This clonotype was picked up a small number of times. This chain joins TRBV7-2 and TRBJ1-2, with 10 bases that match TRBD1. The ends lost 1 base at V and 2 bases at J; junction bases unmatched: 4. Germline lookup yields CDR1 SGHTA and CDR2 FQGNSA. The CDR3 spans 16 residues. CDR3 sequence reads: CASSLGGQGINYGYTF. The CDR3 DNA follows: TGTGCCAGCAGCTTAGGGGGACAGGGGATCAACTATGGCTACACCTTC.

The table lists this clonotype with a few counts. The chain joins TRBV3-1 to TRBJ2-4, with TRBD2 identical over 10 bases. Germline V CDR1 and CDR2: LGHDT, YNNKEL (reference sequence). This CDR3 is built from 15 residues. The V segment lost 5 bases and the J segment 3 bases; nucleotides outside the gene matches: 4. In nucleotides, the CDR3 is TGTGCCAGCAGCGGGACTAGCGAGTTCAAAAACATTCAGTACTTC. Protein sequence: CASSGTSEFKNIQYF.

The J gene is TRBJ2-7, the V gene TRBV2, with 7 bases aligning to TRBD1. V lost 5 bases, J lost 0 bases, and 10 bases stayed unmatched. CDR3 length: 16 residues. The germline V gene encodes CDR1 SNHLY and CDR2 FYNNEI. The CDR3 bases are TGTGCCAGCAGTAACAAGGGGGCCCTAGGCTCCTACGAGCAGTACTTC. Translation: CASSNKGALGSYEQYF.

This clonotype was detected a few times. The chain links TRBV20-1 to TRBJ2-7, with no clear D. The CDR3 totals 11 residues. Germline lookup yields CDR1 DFQATT and CDR2 SNEGSKA (reference sequence). Trimming shortened V by 6 bases and J by 5 bases, and 11 bases separated the two germline ends. The CDR3 sequence is CSAVAVDEQYF. Written as DNA, the CDR3 is TGCAGTGCGGTGGCAGTAGACGAGCAGTACTTC.

V gene TRBV18 combines with J gene TRBJ2-1; 13 nucleotides line up with TRBD2. The ends lost 3 bases at V and 7 bases at J; junction bases unmatched: 3. Germline-derived CDR1 and CDR2 are KGHSH and LQKENI. The CDR3 runs to 15 residues. This chain's CDR3 is CASSPRTSGSNEQFF. CDR3 bases: TGTGCCAGCTCACCCCGGACTAGCGGGAGTAATGAGCAGTTCTTC.

This chain links TRBV5-1 with TRBJ1-1; D possibly corresponds to TRBD1 (5 bases). CDR3 length: 15 amino acids. CDR1 is SGHRS and CDR2 is YFSETQ in the germline V gene. Trimming took 2 bases from V and 5 from J, leaving 16 bases between them. The CDR3: CASSLHDSGMTEAFF. CDR3 DNA sequence: TGCGCCAGCAGCTTACATGATTCAGGGATGACTGAAGCTTTCTTT.

V usage is TRBV27 and J usage is TRBJ2-3; weak D call: TRBD1 (6 bases). Trimming took off 7 bases at V and 8 bases at J, with 16 bases between the two ends. CDR3 length: 13 residues. CDR1 is MNHEY and CDR2 is SMNVEV in the germline V gene (reference sequence). The CDR3: CASTYNRVGTQYF. The CDR3 DNA reads TGTGCCAGCACCTACAACAGGGTCGGTACGCAGTATTTT.

This clonotype was counted only a few times. J is TRBJ2-3 and V is TRBV7-9; the match to TRBD2 covers 8 bases. This CDR3 contains 15 residues. V was pared by 5 bases and J by 3 bases, with 7 bases of the junction left unmatched. The germline CDR1 and CDR2 sequences are SEHNR and FQNEAQ (reference sequence). In nucleotides, the CDR3 is TGTGCCAGCAGCCCCCGGGGGGGCCTGACAGATACGCAGTATTTT. This gives the protein CASSPRGGLTDTQYF.

The chain recombines TRBV10-3 with TRBJ1-1; D is undetermined. Trimming stripped 5 bases from V and 1 base from J, with 11 bases between. CDR3 length: 14 residues. Germline lookup yields CDR1 ENHRY and CDR2 SYGVKD. CDR3 amino acids: CAISPSSGNTEAFF. For the CDR3, the DNA is TGTGCCATCAGTCCCTCGTCTGGGAACACTGAAGCTTTCTTT.

The V gene is TRBV7-9, the J gene TRBJ1-2; 7 bases fit TRBD1. CDR1 SEHNR and CDR2 FQNEAQ come from the germline V gene (reference sequence). The CDR3 has 14 amino acids. J was trimmed by 4 bases and V by 5 bases; bases with no gene match: 7. The CDR3 spells CASSQGEVGYGYTF. For the CDR3, the DNA is TGTGCCAGCAGCCAGGGGGAGGTGGGCTATGGCTACACCTTC. The variable domain in full, completed from reference TRBV7-9 and TRBJ1-2, reads DTGVSQNPRHKITKRGQNVTFRCDPISEHNRLYWYRQTLGQGPEFLTYFQNEAQLEKSRLLSDRFSAERPKGSFSTLEIQRTEQGDSAMYLCASSQGEVGYGYTFGSGTRLTVV.

This clonotype was seen a few times. The rearrangement joins TRBV20-1 to TRBJ2-1; perhaps TRBD1 as D (6 bases). Trimming took off 6 bases at V and 5 bases at J, with 17 bases between the two ends. CDR1 is DFQATT and CDR2 is SNEGSKA in the germline V gene (reference sequence). There are 14 residues in the CDR3. CDR3 amino acids: CSATPQGPHNEQFF. As DNA, the CDR3 is TGCAGTGCAACTCCACAGGGACCCCACAATGAGCAGTTCTTC.

In its sample, this clonotype was seen many times. The rearrangement joins TRBV12-3 or TRBV12-4 to TRBJ2-1; no firm D call. The ends were cut back, 6 bases at V and 6 bases at J, with 12 bases in the middle. This CDR3 has 13 amino acids. The CDR3 here is CASSLRSVNEQFF. CDR3 nucleotide sequence: TGTGCCAGCAGCCTACGTTCGGTCAATGAGCAGTTCTTC.

This clonotype was observed a handful of times. The rearrangement links TRBV12-3 or TRBV12-4 to TRBJ2-4; 9 positions match TRBD2. The CDR3 covers 14 residues. Losses at the gene ends were 4 bases for V and 7 bases for J; bases not matched to a gene: 5. CDR3 sequence reads: CASSYSGGGNIQYF. Written as DNA, the CDR3 is TGTGCCAGCAGTTATAGCGGGGGTGGGAACATTCAGTACTTC.

This chain joins TRBV5-1 and TRBJ2-3; perhaps TRBD1 as D (5 bases). The CDR3 is 18 amino acids. Per germline, CDR1 SGHRS and CDR2 YFSETQ. Trimming stripped 0 bases from V and 0 bases from J, with 17 bases between. The CDR3 reads CASSLEGRQGISTDTQYF. CDR3 in DNA: TGCGCCAGCAGCTTGGAGGGTCGGCAGGGAATCAGCACAGATACGCAGTATTTT.

This clonotype was detected only a few times. This chain connects TRBV11-2 to TRBJ1-1; D not certain. V was shortened by 4 bases and J by 3 bases, with 15 bases between the two germline ends. There are 15 residues in the CDR3. Germline CDR1 SGHAT, CDR2 FQNNGV. The CDR3 nucleotides are TGTGCCAGCAGCTCACTGCAGTTATGGGACACTGAAGCTTTCTTT. It specifies CASSSLQLWDTEAFF.

The gene calls are TRBV20-1 and TRBJ1-6; D is uncertain. The V and J ends lost 5 bases and 0 bases respectively, with 8 bases between them. Germline V gives CDR1 DFQATT, CDR2 SNEGSKA (reference sequence). The CDR3 is 14 amino acids. CDR3 region: CSAQPSSYNSPLHF. CDR3 DNA: TGCAGTGCTCAGCCGAGCTCCTATAATTCACCCCTCCACTTT.

This clonotype was counted a few times. The gene calls are TRBV20-1 and TRBJ1-2; D possibly corresponds to TRBD1 (5 bases). Germline V gene data show CDR1 as DFQATT and CDR2 as SNEGSKA (reference sequence). The CDR3 runs 13 residues. Trimming cost V 5 bases and J 4 bases, with 14 bases left between them. CDR3 sequence: CSASQGQGYGYTF. The CDR3 DNA is TGCAGTGCTTCCCAGGGTCAGGGCTATGGCTACACCTTC.

The chain carries TRBV29-1 and TRBJ1-1, with a tentative D call TRBD1 (6 bases). Trimming removed 7 bases from V and 1 base from J, with 10 bases in between. Germline values: CDR1 SQVTM, CDR2 ANQGSEA. The CDR3 runs to 12 residues. CDR3 amino acids: CSAQGQNTEAFF. The CDR3 region has the DNA TGCAGCGCCCAGGGACAGAACACTGAAGCTTTCTTT.

This clonotype was counted ten times or more. The chain employs TRBV12-3 or TRBV12-4 and TRBJ1-4, with 9 bases aligning to TRBD1. After removal of 5 bases from V and 2 bases from J, the junction contained 6 bases not matched to a gene. This CDR3 comprises 16 residues. CDR3 coding DNA: TGTGCCAGCAGTCCCGGACAGGGGTACACTAATGAAAAACTGTTTTTT. This encodes CASSPGQGYTNEKLFF.

This clonotype was counted a few times. V and J are TRBV6-5 and TRBJ2-1, with TRBD2 identical over 7 bases. This CDR3 has 15 amino acids. Per the germline V gene, CDR1 is MNHEY and CDR2 is SVGAGI. V lost 2 bases, J lost 6 bases, and 7 bases stayed unmatched. CDR3 DNA: TGTGCCAGCAGTTACCGGGACTGGGGGGGCAATGAGCAGTTCTTC. Translation gives CASSYRDWGGNEQFF.

This clonotype was observed a handful of times. The chain has TRBV29-1 and TRBJ2-5; the D call may be TRBD1 or TRBD2 (5 bases each). V was trimmed by 3 bases and J by 5 bases, leaving 13 bases between them. Germline assignment: CDR1 SQVTM and CDR2 ANQGSEA. The CDR3 runs 13 residues. CDR3 amino acids: CSVDINGGETQYF. In nucleotides, the CDR3 is TGCAGCGTTGATATTAATGGGGGTGAGACCCAGTACTTC.